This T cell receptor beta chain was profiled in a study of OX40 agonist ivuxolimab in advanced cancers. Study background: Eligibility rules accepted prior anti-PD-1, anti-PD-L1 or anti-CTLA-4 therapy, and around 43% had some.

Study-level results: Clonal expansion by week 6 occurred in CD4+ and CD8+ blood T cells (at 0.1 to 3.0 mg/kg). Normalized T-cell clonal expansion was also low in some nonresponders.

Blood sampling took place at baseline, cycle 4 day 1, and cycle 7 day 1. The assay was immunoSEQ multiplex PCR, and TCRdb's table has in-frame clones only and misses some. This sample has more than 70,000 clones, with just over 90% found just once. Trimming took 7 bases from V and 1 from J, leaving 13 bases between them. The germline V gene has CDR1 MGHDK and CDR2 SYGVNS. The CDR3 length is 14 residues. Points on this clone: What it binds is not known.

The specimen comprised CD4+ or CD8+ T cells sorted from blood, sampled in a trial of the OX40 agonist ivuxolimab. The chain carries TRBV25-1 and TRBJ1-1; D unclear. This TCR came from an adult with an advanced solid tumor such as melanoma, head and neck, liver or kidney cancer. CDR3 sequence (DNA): TGTGCCAGCACCTCGTGGGGAGAGAACACTGAAGCTTTCTTT. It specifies CASTSWGENTEAFF.